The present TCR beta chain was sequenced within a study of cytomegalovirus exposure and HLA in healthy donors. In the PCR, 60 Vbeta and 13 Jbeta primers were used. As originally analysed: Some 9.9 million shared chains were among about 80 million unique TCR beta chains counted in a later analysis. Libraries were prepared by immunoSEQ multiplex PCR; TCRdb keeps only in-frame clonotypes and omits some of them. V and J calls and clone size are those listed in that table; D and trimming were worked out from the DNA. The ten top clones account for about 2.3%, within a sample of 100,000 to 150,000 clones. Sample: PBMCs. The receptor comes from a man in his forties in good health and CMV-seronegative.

CDR3: CASIQGGDTDTQYF. CDR3 coding DNA: TGTGCCAGCATCCAGGGGGGTGATACAGATACGCAGTATTTT. The chain has TRBV28 and TRBJ2-3; maybe TRBD1 (7 bases). V was pared by 7 bases and J by 3 bases, with 14 bases between. This CDR3 is built from 14 residues. The germline CDR1 and CDR2 sequences are MDHEN and SYDVKM.